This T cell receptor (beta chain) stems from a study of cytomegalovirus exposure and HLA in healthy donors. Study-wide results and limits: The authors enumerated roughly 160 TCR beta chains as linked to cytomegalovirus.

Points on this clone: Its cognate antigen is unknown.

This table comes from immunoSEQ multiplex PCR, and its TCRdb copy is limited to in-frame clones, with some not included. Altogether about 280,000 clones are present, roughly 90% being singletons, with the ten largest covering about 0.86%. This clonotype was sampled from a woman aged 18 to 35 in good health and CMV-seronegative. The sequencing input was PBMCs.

This CDR3 reads CASSIGLAGGPRYNEQFF. In nucleotides, the CDR3 is TGTGCCAGTAGTATCGGACTAGCGGGAGGGCCGCGGTACAATGAGCAGTTCTTC. V and J are TRBV19 and TRBJ2-1; 15 positions agree with TRBD2. CDR3 length: 18 residues. V shed 3 bases and J 4 bases; nucleotides not matched to a gene: 7. Germline values: CDR1 LNHDA, CDR2 SQIVND (reference sequence).